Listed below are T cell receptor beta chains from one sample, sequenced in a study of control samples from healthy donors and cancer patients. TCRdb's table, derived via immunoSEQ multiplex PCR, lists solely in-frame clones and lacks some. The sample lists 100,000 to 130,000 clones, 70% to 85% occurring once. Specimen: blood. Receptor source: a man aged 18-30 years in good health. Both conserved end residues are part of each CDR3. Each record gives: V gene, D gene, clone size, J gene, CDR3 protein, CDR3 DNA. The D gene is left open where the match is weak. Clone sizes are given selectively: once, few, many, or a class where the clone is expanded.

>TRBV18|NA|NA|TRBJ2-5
CASSPGRSQETQYF
TGTGCCAGCTCACCGGGACGGAGCCAAGAGACCCAGTACTTC
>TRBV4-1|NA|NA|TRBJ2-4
CASSQAPPKGNIQYF
TGCGCCAGCAGCCAAGCGCCTCCCAAGGGAAACATTCAGTACTTC
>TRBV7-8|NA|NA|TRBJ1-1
CASSPTGRTGNTEAFF
TGTGCCAGCAGCCCCACTGGCCGGACGGGGAACACTGAAGCTTTCTTT
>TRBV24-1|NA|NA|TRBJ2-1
CATSDLAGTLDNEQFF
TGTGCCACCAGTGATTTGGCCGGTACGTTAGACAATGAGCAGTTCTTC
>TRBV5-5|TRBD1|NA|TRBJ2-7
CASSVSAGQGKEQYF
TGTGCCAGCAGCGTGTCCGCGGGACAGGGGAAAGAGCAGTACTTC
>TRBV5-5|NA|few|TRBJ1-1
CASKNRVLDTEAFF
TGTGCCAGCAAAAACAGGGTCTTGGACACTGAAGCTTTCTTT
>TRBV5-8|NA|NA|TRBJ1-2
CASSRAGVAGSRAF
TGTGCCAGCAGCCGCGCCGGGGTGGCCGGGTCTCGTGCCTTC
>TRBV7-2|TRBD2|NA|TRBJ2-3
CASSKSRAGGSTDTQYF
TGTGCCAGCAGTAAATCCCGAGCGGGGGGTAGCACAGATACGCAGTATTTT
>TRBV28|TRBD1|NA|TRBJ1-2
CASSRRDRAYGYTF
TGTGCCAGCAGTCGCCGGGACAGGGCCTATGGCTACACCTTC
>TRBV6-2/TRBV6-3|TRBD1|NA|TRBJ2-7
CASSYGQGNIHEQYF
TGTGCCAGCAGTTACGGACAGGGAAATATCCACGAGCAGTACTTC
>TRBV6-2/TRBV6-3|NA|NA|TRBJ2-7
CASSHLVISYEQYF
TGTGCCAGCAGTCACCTCGTCATCTCCTACGAGCAGTACTTC
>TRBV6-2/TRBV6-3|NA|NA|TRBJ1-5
CASSYSRQNKQPQHF
TGTGCCAGCAGTTACTCGCGCCAGAATAAGCAGCCCCAGCATTTT
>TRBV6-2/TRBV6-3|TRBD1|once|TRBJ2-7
CASSHAGTGIYEQYF
TGTGCCAGCAGTCACGCCGGGACAGGGATTTACGAGCAGTACTTC
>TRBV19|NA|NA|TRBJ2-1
CASSIQERVYNEQFF
TGTGCCAGTAGTATACAGGAGAGGGTCTACAATGAGCAGTTCTTC
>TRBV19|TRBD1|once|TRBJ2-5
CASGGQGSPETQYF
TGTGCCAGTGGGGGACAGGGGAGTCCAGAGACCCAGTACTTC
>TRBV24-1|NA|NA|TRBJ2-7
CATSDPAGRDEQYF
TGTGCCACCAGTGATCCAGCAGGGCGAGACGAGCAGTACTTC
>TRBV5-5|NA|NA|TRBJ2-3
CASSLKQGNPDTQYF
TGTGCCAGCAGCTTGAAGCAGGGGAACCCAGATACGCAGTATTTT
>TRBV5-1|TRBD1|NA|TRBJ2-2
CASSPGQGAGELFF
TGCGCCAGCAGCCCAGGACAGGGGGCCGGGGAGCTGTTTTTT
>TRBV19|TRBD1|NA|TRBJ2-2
CASRRTGGSTGELFF
TGTGCCAGTAGGCGGACAGGGGGAAGCACCGGGGAGCTGTTTTTT
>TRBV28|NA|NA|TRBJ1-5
CASSLWSQPQHF
TGTGCCAGCAGTTTATGGTCTCAGCCCCAGCATTTT
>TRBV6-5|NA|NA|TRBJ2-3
CASSYKDGTDTQYF
TGTGCCAGCAGTTACAAGGACGGTACAGATACGCAGTATTTT
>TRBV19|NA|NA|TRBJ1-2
CASSRGGNYGYTF
TGTGCCAGTAGCCGAGGGGGAAACTATGGCTACACCTTC
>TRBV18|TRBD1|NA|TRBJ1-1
CASSRRTGGDTEAFF
TGTGCCAGCTCACGGCGGACAGGGGGGGACACTGAAGCTTTCTTT
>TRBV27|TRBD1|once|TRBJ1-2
CASSSLSTGGNYGYTF
TGTGCCAGCAGTTCCCTCTCGACAGGGGGTAACTATGGCTACACCTTC
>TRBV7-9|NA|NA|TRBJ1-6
CASSRSPNSPLHF
TGTGCCAGCAGCCGAAGTCCCAATTCACCCCTCCACTTT
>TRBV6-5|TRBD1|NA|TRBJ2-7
CASMGQGYEQYF
TGTGCCAGCATGGGACAGGGCTACGAGCAGTACTTC
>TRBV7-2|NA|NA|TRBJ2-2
CASSLADPVPPPTGELFF
TGTGCCAGCAGCTTAGCCGACCCGGTTCCCCCGCCCACCGGGGAGCTGTTTTTT
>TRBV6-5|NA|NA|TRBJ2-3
CASKRDSSTDTQYF
TGTGCCAGCAAGAGGGACTCTAGCACAGATACGCAGTATTTT
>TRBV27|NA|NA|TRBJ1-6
CASSLGVQYSPLHF
TGTGCCAGCAGTTTAGGGGTACAGTATTCACCCCTCCACTTT
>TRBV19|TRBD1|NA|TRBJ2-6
CASSRGTGGVGSGANVLTF
TGTGCCAGTAGTCGCGGGACAGGGGGCGTAGGCTCTGGGGCCAACGTCCTGACTTTC
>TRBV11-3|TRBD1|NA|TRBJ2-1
CASSLTGTGVNEQFF
TGTGCCAGCAGCTTGACCGGGACAGGGGTCAATGAGCAGTTCTTC
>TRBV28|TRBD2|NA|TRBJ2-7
CATGGAVEQYF
TGTGCCACCGGGGGGGCGGTCGAGCAGTACTTC
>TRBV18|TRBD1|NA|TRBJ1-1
CASSLMGQGARTEAFF
TGTGCCAGCTCACTAATGGGACAGGGGGCGCGAACTGAAGCTTTCTTT
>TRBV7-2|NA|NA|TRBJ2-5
CASSLRQLQETRYF
TGTGCCAGCAGCTTACGACAGCTCCAAGAGACCCGGTACTTC
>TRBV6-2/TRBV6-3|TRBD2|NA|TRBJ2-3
CASSRPDAGLAADTQYF
TGTGCCAGCAGCCGACCCGACGCCGGACTAGCCGCAGATACGCAGTATTTT
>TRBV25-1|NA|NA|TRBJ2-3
CASSAGHNSTDTQYF
TGTGCCAGCAGTGCGGGGCATAATAGCACAGATACGCAGTATTTT
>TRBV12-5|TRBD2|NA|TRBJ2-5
CASGPPHFGLAETQYF
TGTGCTAGTGGACCCCCCCACTTCGGACTAGCCGAGACCCAGTACTTC
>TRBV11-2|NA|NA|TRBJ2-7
CASHPAVSYEQYF
TGTGCCAGCCACCCGGCGGTCTCCTACGAGCAGTACTTC
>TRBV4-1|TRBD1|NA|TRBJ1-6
CASSLLQDRVNSPLHF
TGCGCCAGCAGCCTTCTCCAGGACAGGGTAAATTCACCCCTCCACTTT
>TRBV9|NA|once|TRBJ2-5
CASSVGTGRIVETQYF
TGTGCCAGCAGCGTAGGGACGGGGAGAATAGTGGAGACCCAGTACTTC
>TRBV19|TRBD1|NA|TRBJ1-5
CASSPWDRPNQPQHF
TGTGCCAGTAGTCCCTGGGACAGGCCAAATCAGCCCCAGCATTTT
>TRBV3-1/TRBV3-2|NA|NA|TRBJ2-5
CASSHGQTIQYF
TGTGCCAGCAGCCATGGCCAGACAATCCAGTACTTC
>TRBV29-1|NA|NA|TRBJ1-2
CSVGEGGYTF
TGCAGCGTTGGAGAGGGGGGCTACACCTTC
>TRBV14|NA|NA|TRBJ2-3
CASSQEPTGTPFGDTQYF
TGTGCCAGCAGCCAAGAACCTACTGGGACACCCTTTGGAGATACGCAGTATTTT
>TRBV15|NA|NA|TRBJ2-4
CATSRGYRGQAKNIQYF
TGTGCCACCAGCAGAGGATATCGAGGACAGGCCAAAAACATTCAGTACTTC
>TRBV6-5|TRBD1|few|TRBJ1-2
CASSSWDSYGYGYTF
TGTGCCAGCAGTTCCTGGGACAGTTATGGTTATGGCTACACCTTC
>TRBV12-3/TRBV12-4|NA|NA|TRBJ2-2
CASRQGSGELFF
TGTGCCAGCAGGCAGGGTTCCGGGGAGCTGTTTTTT
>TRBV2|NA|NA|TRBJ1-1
CASRPRMGRNTEAFF
TGTGCCAGCAGACCCCGGATGGGGAGGAACACTGAAGCTTTCTTT
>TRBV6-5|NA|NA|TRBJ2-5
CASTLEGLAQETQYF
TGTGCCAGCACCCTCGAGGGACTCGCCCAAGAGACCCAGTACTTC
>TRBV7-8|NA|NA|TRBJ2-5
CASSLVWGGQETQYF
TGTGCCAGCAGCTTAGTCTGGGGTGGGCAAGAGACCCAGTACTTC
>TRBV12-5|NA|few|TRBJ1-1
CASAQRGNTEAFF
TGTGCTAGTGCCCAAAGGGGGAACACTGAAGCTTTCTTT